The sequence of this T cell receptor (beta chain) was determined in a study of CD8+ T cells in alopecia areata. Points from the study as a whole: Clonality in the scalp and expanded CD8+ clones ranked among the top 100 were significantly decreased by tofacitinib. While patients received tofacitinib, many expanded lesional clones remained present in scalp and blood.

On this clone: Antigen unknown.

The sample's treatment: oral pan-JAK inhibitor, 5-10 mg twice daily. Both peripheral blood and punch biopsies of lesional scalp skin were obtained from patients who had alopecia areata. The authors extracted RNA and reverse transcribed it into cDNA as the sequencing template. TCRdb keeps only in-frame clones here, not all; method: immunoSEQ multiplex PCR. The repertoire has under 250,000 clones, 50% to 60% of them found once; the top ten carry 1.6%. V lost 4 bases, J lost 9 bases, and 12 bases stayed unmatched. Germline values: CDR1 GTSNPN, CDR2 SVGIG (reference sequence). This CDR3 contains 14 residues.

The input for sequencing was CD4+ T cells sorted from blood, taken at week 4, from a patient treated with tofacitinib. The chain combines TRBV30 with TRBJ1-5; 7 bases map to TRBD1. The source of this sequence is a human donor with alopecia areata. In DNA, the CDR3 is TGTGCCTGGACGGCACAGGGGCTCGGGGGGCCCCAGCATTTT. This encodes CAWTAQGLGGPQHF.